Listed here are 26 T cell receptor beta chains from one sample, sequenced in a study of shared clonotypes between healthy human individuals. Only in-frame clones appear in the TCRdb table, and some are missing; sequencing was by immunoSEQ multiplex PCR. The sample yields some 240,000 clones, 60% to 70% seen once. The sequencing sample was made of memory CD4+ T cells sorted from blood. Subset defined: CD45RA-negative fraction. Every receptor here comes from a man younger than 40 in good health.

This clone appeared a few times. CDR3 DNA: TGTGCCAGCAGTTATCTGGGTGCTGAGCAGTTCTTC. Protein product: CASSYLGAEQFF. V and J are TRBV6-6 and TRBJ2-1; no reliable D call. CDR1 and CDR2 from the germline V gene are MNHNY and SVGAGI (reference sequence). The CDR3 loop spans 12 amino acids. Trimming left V 3 bases short and J 9 bases short, with 9 bases between.

This chain joins TRBV15 and TRBJ2-7, with D possibly TRBD2 on 6 matching bases. Germline-derived CDR1 and CDR2 are LNHNV and YYDKDF (reference sequence). V lost 3 bases, J lost 4 bases, and 19 bases lay in between. The CDR3 sequence is 16 residues long. CDR3 loop: CATSRGGASVIYEQYF. The CDR3 DNA reads as TGTGCCACCAGCAGGGGCGGTGCTAGCGTCATTTACGAGCAGTACTTC.

The genes are TRBV28 and TRBJ1-5; 7 positions agree with TRBD1. The CDR3 has 13 residues. V shed 8 bases, J shed 11 bases, and the junction held 12 bases outside the gene matches. Per the germline V gene, CDR1 is MDHEN and CDR2 is SYDVKM. The CDR3: CASGLQGSRAQHF. CDR3 in DNA: TGTGCCAGCGGGTTACAGGGGTCTAGGGCCCAGCATTTT. Using reference TRBV28 and TRBJ1-5 for the parts outside the CDR3, the full variable domain is DVKVTQSSRYLVKRTGEKVFLECVQDMDHENMFWYRQDPGLGLRLIYFSYDVKMKEKGDIPEGYSVSREKKERFSLILESASTNQTSMYLCASGLQGSRAQHFGDGTRLSIL.

This rearrangement joins TRBV27 to TRBJ2-2; 9 bases are a match to TRBD2. With V trimmed by 6 bases and J by 5 bases, 7 bases remained unmatched. The CDR3 loop spans 15 amino acids. CDR1 and CDR2 from the germline V gene are MNHEY and SMNVEV (reference sequence). CDR3 coding DNA: TGTGCCAGCAGCCCCGGACTAGCGTCGACCGGGGAGCTGTTTTTT. As protein: CASSPGLASTGELFF.

This chain uses TRBV18 with TRBJ2-1; the D is unclear. The V gene lost 2 bases and the J gene lost 0 bases, with 11 bases spanning the gap. This CDR3 is built from 16 residues. Per germline, CDR1 KGHSH and CDR2 LQKENI. As DNA, the CDR3 is TGTGCCAGCTCACCATCACAAGTGAGCTCCTACAATGAGCAGTTCTTC. As protein: CASSPSQVSSYNEQFF.

J is TRBJ2-4 and V is TRBV2; D gene uncertain. Germline CDR1 SNHLY, CDR2 FYNNEI. Trimming left V 5 bases short and J 9 bases short, with 8 bases between. There are 11 residues in the CDR3. CDR3 DNA: TGTGCCAGCAGTAGACATGGCATTCAGTACTTC. It translates to CASSRHGIQYF.

This clone was found once. The chain is built from TRBV7-6 and TRBJ2-1; D is ambiguous. The CDR3 loop spans 18 amino acids. Per the germline V gene, CDR1 is SGHVS and CDR2 is FNYEAQ. V dropped 3 bases and J dropped 3 bases, with 21 bases sitting between them. In nucleotides, the CDR3 is TGTGCCAGCAGCTTCTCAGAACCCCTCGCAGATCACTACAATGAGCAGTTCTTC. It translates to CASSFSEPLADHYNEQFF.

This clone was seen only once. An end of the junction differs from the germline gene, which may be a read error. V gene TRBV12-5 combines with J gene TRBJ2-1; D may be TRBD1 or TRBD2 (5 bases each). Germline loops: CDR1 LGHNT, CDR2 FRNRAP. The CDR3 runs 16 residues. CDR3 loop: CASGLGFRVGGNEQFF. CDR3 sequence (DNA): TGTGCTAGCGGTTTGGGCTTCAGGGTAGGAGGCAATGAGCAGTTCTTC. The whole variable domain, remainder taken from reference TRBV12-5 and TRBJ2-1, is DARVTQTPRHKVTEMGQEVTMRCQPILGHNTVFWYRQTMMQGLELLAYFRNRAPLDDSGMPKDRFSAEMPDATLATLKIQPSEPRDSAVYFCASGLGFRVGGNEQFFGPGTRLTVL.

The chain joins TRBV5-1 to TRBJ2-6, with 8 bases matching TRBD1. The CDR3 extends over 17 amino acids. Germline V CDR1 and CDR2: SGHRS, YFSETQ. The V segment lost 4 bases and the J segment 0 bases; nucleotides outside the gene matches: 6. CDR3 nucleotide sequence: TGCGCCAGCAGCCGCGGACAGGGCATCTCTGGGGCCAACGTCCTGACTTTC. This translates into CASSRGQGISGANVLTF.

The V and J genes are TRBV7-6 and TRBJ2-3; TRBD2 aligns across 11 bases. V lost 2 bases, J lost 6 bases, and 10 bases stayed unmatched. The CDR3 consists of 17 residues. Germline values: CDR1 SGHVS, CDR2 FNYEAQ. The CDR3 nucleotides read TGTGCCAGCAGCTTAACTAGCGGGAGTTTTAGAGTCGATACGCAGTATTTT. Its translation is CASSLTSGSFRVDTQYF. The full variable domain, rest sourced from reference TRBV7-6 and TRBJ2-3, is GAGVSQSPRYKVTKRGQDVALRCDPISGHVSLYWYRQALGQGPEFLTYFNYEAQQDKSGLPNDRFSAERPEGSISTLTIQRTEQRDSAMYRCASSLTSGSFRVDTQYFGPGTRLTVL.

The V gene is TRBV5-1, the J gene TRBJ1-1; D remains unclear. This CDR3 has 15 residues. The germline V and J ends were trimmed by 4 bases and 1 base, with 14 bases remaining between them. CDR1 SGHRS and CDR2 YFSETQ come from the germline V gene. The CDR3, as DNA: TGCGCCAGCAGCCCTTATCCGGTAGCGAACACTGAAGCTTTCTTT. Residues: CASSPYPVANTEAFF.

This clone was seen ten or more times. The chain has TRBV6-1 and TRBJ2-7, with 10 bases aligning to TRBD1. J lost 6 bases, V lost 4 bases, and 6 bases had no gene match. The CDR3 totals 14 residues. Germline V gene data show CDR1 as MNHNS and CDR2 as SASEGT. The CDR3 sequence: CASSGWGTGVEQYF. CDR3 sequence (DNA): TGTGCCAGCAGTGGGTGGGGGACAGGGGTCGAGCAGTACTTC.

V and J are TRBV18 and TRBJ2-7, with D maybe TRBD1 (6 bases). The germline CDR1 and CDR2 sequences are KGHSH and LQKENI. V was pared by 2 bases and J by 3 bases, with 11 bases between. This CDR3 region has 14 residues. This CDR3 reads CASSPARTDYEQYF. The CDR3 coding sequence is TGTGCCAGCTCACCAGCCAGGACAGACTACGAGCAGTACTTC.

Notes on this clone: The sample holds other DNA sequences that translate to the same CDR3. The V call is TRBV6-1, the J call TRBJ2-7, with no clear D. The V end was cut by 6 bases, the J end by 3 bases, with 6 bases between. Germline CDR1 is MNHNS and CDR2 is SASEGT. The CDR3 loop spans 11 amino acids. CDR3 sequence reads: CASSEIYEQYF. CDR3 coding DNA: TGTGCCAGCAGCGAAATCTACGAGCAGTACTTC.

The chain couples TRBV4-1 to TRBJ2-1, with D possibly matching TRBD2 (6 bases). Trimming pared 5 bases from V and 6 bases from J, leaving 17 bases between. The germline V gene has CDR1 MGHRA and CDR2 YSYEKL. This CDR3 is built from 15 residues. CDR3 protein: CASSFLAAGLNEQFF. CDR3 nucleotides: TGCGCCAGCAGCTTCTTAGCGGCGGGGCTCAATGAGCAGTTCTTC.

This clone was seen only a few times. The CDR3 DNA follows: TGTGCCAGCTCACCTCCTAGCGGGAGAGGGGGAGAGACCCAGTACTTC. Its translation is CASSPPSGRGGETQYF. The rearrangement uses TRBV18 and TRBJ2-5, with 10 bases that match TRBD2. The CDR3 totals 16 residues. Germline assignment: CDR1 KGHSH and CDR2 LQKENI. V was clipped by 3 bases and J by 4 bases; unmatched bases: 8.

V is TRBV15 and J is TRBJ2-7; D may be TRBD2 (7 bases). This CDR3 comprises 16 residues. The germline CDR1 and CDR2 sequences are LNHNV and YYDKDF (reference sequence). V was pared by 5 bases and J by 2 bases, with 19 bases between. The CDR3 loop is CATSRGGGSRTYEQYF. The DNA for the CDR3 is TGTGCCACCAGCCGAGGGGGGGGTTCCAGAACCTACGAGCAGTACTTC.

The sample holds a few counts of this clone. The rearrangement uses TRBV7-2 and TRBJ2-3, with a weak D call TRBD2 (6 bases). The germline V gene has CDR1 SGHTA and CDR2 FQGNSA. V shed 5 bases and J shed 2 bases, with 11 bases lying between them. The CDR3 has 14 residues. For the CDR3, the DNA is TGTGCCAGCAGCCCGGGACTGCACACAGATACGCAGTATTTT. Encoded protein: CASSPGLHTDTQYF.

The genes are TRBV6-5 and TRBJ1-1; the D gene is possibly TRBD1 (5 bases). The CDR3 length is 12 residues. Trimming removed 8 bases from V and 4 bases from J, with 11 bases in between. Germline CDR1 is MNHEY and CDR2 is SVGAGI. Written as DNA, the CDR3 is TGTGCCAGCTATTCCAGGGTCACTGAAGCTTTCTTT. It encodes CASYSRVTEAFF.

V usage is TRBV27 and J usage is TRBJ2-2; TRBD2 aligns across 8 bases. J gave up 3 bases and V 0 bases, and 3 bases lay outside the gene matches. Germline CDR1 and CDR2: MNHEY and SMNVEV (reference sequence). The CDR3 loop spans 16 amino acids. The CDR3 protein is CASSLSPGGYTGELFF. CDR3 nucleotides: TGTGCCAGCAGTTTATCCCCGGGGGGGTACACCGGGGAGCTGTTTTTT.

The V and J genes are TRBV29-1 and TRBJ1-5; tentative D call: TRBD1 (5 bases). The CDR3 runs to 14 residues. Germline values: CDR1 SQVTM, CDR2 ANQGSEA. Trimming shortened V by 5 bases and J by 3 bases, and 14 bases separated the two germline ends. CDR3 region: CSVLTGGSNQPQHF. Written as DNA, the CDR3 is TGCAGCGTTCTAACAGGTGGCTCCAATCAGCCCCAGCATTTT.

This clone was picked up many times. The V and J genes are TRBV28 and TRBJ2-1; weak D call: TRBD2 (6 bases). Deletions cut 7 bases from V and 7 bases from J, with 20 bases between. The CDR3 consists of 15 residues. Per the germline V gene, CDR1 is MDHEN and CDR2 is SYDVKM. CDR3 DNA sequence: TGTGCCAGCACCCTCGGAGGGGCGCTTTCAAATGAGCAGTTCTTC. Translating it yields CASTLGGALSNEQFF. Looking up the rest from reference TRBV28 and TRBJ2-1 gives the full variable domain: DVKVTQSSRYLVKRTGEKVFLECVQDMDHENMFWYRQDPGLGLRLIYFSYDVKMKEKGDIPEGYSVSREKKERFSLILESASTNQTSMYLCASTLGGALSNEQFFGPGTRLTVL.

This clone was seen just once. This chain uses TRBV18 with TRBJ2-5; 9 nucleotides match TRBD1. This CDR3 is built from 15 residues. V was pared by 5 bases and J by 5 bases, with 9 bases of the junction left unmatched. CDR1 KGHSH and CDR2 LQKENI come from the germline V gene. The CDR3 sequence is CASSAQRDRVETQYF. The CDR3, as DNA: TGTGCCAGCTCAGCTCAGCGGGACAGGGTTGAGACCCAGTACTTC.

This clone was seen more than once but under ten times. CDR3 DNA: TGTGCCAGTTGGCAGGGAAGGGGCTACGAGCAGTACTTC. Translated, it gives CASWQGRGYEQYF. The chain is built from TRBV27 and TRBJ2-7, with a possible D match to TRBD1 (5 bases). V lost 9 bases and J 3 bases, leaving 15 bases between the germline ends. CDR1 MNHEY and CDR2 SMNVEV come from the germline V gene (reference sequence). This CDR3 contains 13 residues.

V and J are TRBV25-1 and TRBJ2-2, with a possible D match to TRBD1 (6 bases). CDR1 and CDR2 (germline): MGHDK, SYGVNS. The CDR3 contains 15 residues. The germline V and J ends were trimmed by 4 bases and 6 bases, with 15 bases remaining between them. CDR3 protein: CASSGVQGKAGELFF. The CDR3 region has the DNA TGTGCCAGCAGTGGAGTTCAGGGGAAGGCCGGGGAGCTGTTTTTT.

CDR3 nucleotides: TGTGCCAGCAGCCAAGTTTGGCTAGTAGAGCAGCTAGATACGCAGTATTTT. It specifies CASSQVWLVEQLDTQYF. V and J are TRBV4-2 and TRBJ2-3; D gene uncertain. The CDR3 has 17 amino acids. The V gene's germline CDR1 is LGHNA and CDR2 YNFKEQ. Between the trimmed V and J ends, which lost 1 base and 5 bases, there was a span of 19 bases.